The 27 T cell receptor beta chains in this list originate from one sample, sequenced in a study of lymphopenia after photon versus proton radiotherapy. Libraries were prepared by immunoSEQ multiplex PCR; TCRdb keeps only in-frame clonotypes and omits some of them. The repertoire consists of about 33,000 clones, with about 90% occurring once and the leading ten covering 5.5% to 7.5%. The material sequenced was peripheral blood, taken from a patient treated with photon-based radiotherapy. The receptors stem from a woman aged 45-59 years with pancreatic cancer.

This chain connects TRBV7-3 to TRBJ2-1; 11 nucleotides line up with TRBD2. The CDR3 spans 14 residues. V lost 5 bases, J lost 6 bases, and 3 bases stayed unmatched. Germline V CDR1 and CDR2: SGHTA, FQGTGA. The CDR3 here is CASSPTSGGNEQFF. CDR3 sequence (DNA): TGTGCCAGCAGCCCTACTAGCGGGGGCAATGAGCAGTTCTTC.

The chain recombines TRBV19 with TRBJ2-2; D is uncertain. V was cut by 3 bases and J by 6 bases, with 8 bases left in between. In germline, CDR1 is LNHDA, CDR2 SQIVND (reference sequence). The CDR3 runs 13 residues. The CDR3, as DNA: TGTGCCAGTAGTATTGGAACGGCCGGGGAGCTGTTTTTT. Translated: CASSIGTAGELFF.

CDR3 in DNA: TGTGCCAGCAGCCGATACAGGGATTCCGGGGAGCTGTTTTTT. Amino acid sequence: CASSRYRDSGELFF. The V gene is TRBV7-2, the J gene TRBJ2-2; TRBD1 is a possible D gene (6 bases). Germline V gene lookup returns CDR1 SGHTA and CDR2 FQGNSA. The CDR3 has 14 amino acids. V dropped 5 bases and J dropped 6 bases, with 13 bases sitting between them.

The rearrangement links TRBV9 to TRBJ1-3; D may be TRBD1 (6 bases). The ends were cut back, 1 base at V and 8 bases at J, with 10 bases in the middle. This CDR3 contains 13 residues. Germline V gene data show CDR1 as SGDLS and CDR2 as YYNGEE. CDR3 nucleotides: TGTGCCAGCAGCGTACCAGGGGTGGACACCATATATTTT. It is translated as CASSVPGVDTIYF.

V usage is TRBV7-2 and J usage is TRBJ2-1, with 9 bases that match TRBD2. Germline V gene lookup returns CDR1 SGHTA and CDR2 FQGNSA. Trimming at V came to 4 bases and at J to 6 bases, leaving 7 bases not matched to a gene. The length of the CDR3 is 15 residues. The CDR3 loop is CASSSPSGKANEQFF. The CDR3 DNA reads as TGTGCCAGCAGCTCACCTAGCGGGAAGGCCAATGAGCAGTTCTTC.

About this clone itself: At the DNA level, this CDR3 is encoded by other sequences in the same sample as well. The genes are TRBV27 and TRBJ1-1; 9 bases agree with TRBD1. V trimming: 6 bases; J trimming: 6 bases; junction bases outside the gene matches: 8. This CDR3 is 14 amino acids long. The V gene's germline CDR1 is MNHEY and CDR2 SMNVEV (reference sequence). The CDR3 is CASSPGQGFAEAFF. The CDR3 nucleotides read TGTGCCAGCAGCCCGGGACAGGGCTTTGCTGAAGCTTTCTTT.

This clone was seen a single time. The chain recombines TRBV29-1 with TRBJ2-7, with 7 nucleotides matching TRBD2. Germline CDR1 reads SQVTM; CDR2 reads ANQGSEA. The CDR3 loop spans 14 amino acids. The V and J ends lost 4 bases and 1 base, in that order; junction bases with no gene match: 7. The CDR3 reads CSVGLREISYEQYF. In DNA form, the CDR3 reads TGCAGCGTTGGATTGCGGGAGATATCCTACGAGCAGTACTTC.

The chain couples TRBV7-3 to TRBJ1-2, with D possibly matching TRBD1 (6 bases). V gave up 1 base and J gave up 4 bases, with 10 bases separating them. This CDR3 is built from 14 residues. Germline V gene data show CDR1 as SGHTA and CDR2 as FQGTGA. CDR3 residues: CASSLNGGGYGYTF. The CDR3 nucleotides are TGTGCCAGCAGCTTAAACGGGGGCGGCTATGGCTACACCTTC.

This chain links TRBV6-5 with TRBJ2-7, with 10 bases lining up with TRBD1. The germline CDR1 and CDR2 sequences are MNHEY and SVGAGI. The V gene end was trimmed by 5 bases and the J gene end by 7 bases; junction bases not matched to a gene: 11. This CDR3 has 15 residues. CDR3 sequence reads: CASSLTGGASREQYF. CDR3 in DNA: TGTGCCAGCAGTCTGACAGGGGGCGCCTCTCGGGAGCAGTACTTC.

The rearrangement joins TRBV27 to TRBJ2-6; 10 positions match TRBD1. CDR3 size: 16 residues. Germline-derived CDR1 and CDR2 are MNHEY and SMNVEV (reference sequence). The V segment lost 6 bases and the J segment 3 bases; nucleotides outside the gene matches: 5. CDR3 bases: TGTGCCAGCAGACGACAGGGGGCGAGTGGGGCCAACGTCCTGACTTTC. This gives the protein CASRRQGASGANVLTF.

A single count supports this clone. This chain links TRBV6-1 with TRBJ1-1; D is unresolved. From germline, CDR1 is MNHNS and CDR2 SASEGT. Trimming stripped 2 bases from V and 7 bases from J, with 20 bases between. The CDR3 is 16 amino acids. CDR3: CASSETFRAPWGEAFF. In DNA, the CDR3 is TGTGCCAGCAGTGAAACATTTCGGGCCCCATGGGGTGAAGCTTTCTTT.

This sequence joins TRBV29-1 and TRBJ1-1, with D perhaps TRBD1 (6 bases). Trimming removed 4 bases from V and 1 base from J, with 13 bases in between. The CDR3 is made up of 14 amino acids. CDR1 is SQVTM, CDR2 ANQGSEA, per germline. In nucleotides, the CDR3 is TGCAGCGTTGGAAACAGGGCAGGGAACACTGAAGCTTTCTTT. It yields the protein CSVGNRAGNTEAFF.

This clone appeared once. V usage is TRBV6-1 and J usage is TRBJ1-1; D is uncertain. CDR3 length: 11 amino acids. V shed 6 bases and J shed 2 bases, with 4 bases lying between them. Germline-derived CDR1 and CDR2 are MNHNS and SASEGT. The CDR3 nucleotides read TGTGCCAGCAGGGACAACACTGAAGCTTTCTTT. Translated: CASRDNTEAFF.

This clone was found once. This CDR3 is CASSLARDRPRDEQYF. DNA of the CDR3: TGTGCCAGCAGCTTGGCCCGGGACAGGCCCCGGGACGAGCAGTACTTC. V gene TRBV5-6 combines with J gene TRBJ2-7, with 8 bases that match TRBD1. This CDR3 has 16 amino acids. The ends lost 0 bases at V and 5 bases at J; junction bases unmatched: 10. In germline, CDR1 is SGHDT, CDR2 YYEEEE.

The V gene is TRBV29-1, the J gene TRBJ2-1; 8 bases align to TRBD2. In germline, CDR1 is SQVTM, CDR2 ANQGSEA. After removal of 1 base from V and 6 bases from J, the junction contained 5 bases not matched to a gene. CDR3 length: 14 residues. In DNA form, the CDR3 reads TGCAGCGTTGAAGGGCGGGAGGTCTTCAATGAGCAGTTCTTC. Amino acid sequence: CSVEGREVFNEQFF.

This clone appeared once. This chain joins TRBV11-1 and TRBJ2-1; D is unclear. V dropped 1 base and J dropped 8 bases, with 6 bases sitting between them. This CDR3 is built from 12 residues. Germline loops: CDR1 SGHAT, CDR2 FQDESV (reference sequence). In nucleotides, the CDR3 is TGTGCCAGCAGCTTAGTCCCGGATGAGCAGTTCTTC. Translating it yields CASSLVPDEQFF.

The rearrangement joins TRBV4-3 to TRBJ2-3; 11 nucleotides line up with TRBD2. Trimming took 0 bases from V and 4 from J; bases not matched to a gene: 3. Germline CDR1 and CDR2: LGHNA and YSLEER. The CDR3 contains 16 residues. Here the CDR3 DNA reads TGCGCCAGCAGCCAAGATTTAGCGGGAGGGGCAGATACGCAGTATTTT. It codes for CASSQDLAGGADTQYF.

The V call is TRBV14, the J call TRBJ2-7; D gene uncertain. In germline, CDR1 is SGHDN, CDR2 FVKESK. The CDR3 sequence is 12 residues long. Trimming took 4 bases from V and 5 from J, leaving 9 bases between them. The CDR3 sequence: CASSRAPHEQYF. CDR3 in DNA: TGTGCCAGCAGCCGGGCACCCCACGAGCAGTACTTC.

The table lists this clone with a few counts. This chain links TRBV19 with TRBJ2-7; 8 nucleotides match TRBD2. CDR1 and CDR2 from the germline V gene are LNHDA and SQIVND (reference sequence). The length of the CDR3 is 14 residues. Trimming took 5 bases from V and 6 from J; bases not matched to a gene: 9. CDR3 amino acids: CASSFGTSAVEQYF. CDR3 nucleotides: TGTGCCAGTAGTTTCGGGACTAGTGCTGTCGAGCAGTACTTC.

The genes are TRBV29-1 and TRBJ1-1; no clear D gene. In germline, CDR1 is SQVTM, CDR2 ANQGSEA. This CDR3 spans 12 amino acids. V was clipped by 4 bases and J by 1 base, with 7 bases between them. In DNA, the CDR3 is TGCAGCGTTGTTCGTGCGAACACTGAAGCTTTCTTT. Its translation: CSVVRANTEAFF. The full variable domain, rest sourced from reference TRBV29-1 and TRBJ1-1, is SAVISQKPSRDICQRGTSLTIQCQVDSQVTMMFWYRQQPGQSLTLIATANQGSEATYESGFVIDKFPISRPNLTFSTLTVSNMSPEDSSIYLCSVVRANTEAFFGQGTRLTVV.

The chain combines TRBV4-2 with TRBJ2-5, with TRBD2 matching over 13 bases. V was clipped by 0 bases and J by 5 bases; unmatched bases: 6. Per the germline V gene, CDR1 is LGHNA and CDR2 is YNFKEQ. This CDR3 is built from 17 residues. CDR3 coding DNA: TGTGCCAGCAGCCAAGAAACTAGCGGGAGGGCAGGGGAGACCCAGTACTTC. It is translated as CASSQETSGRAGETQYF.

The genes are TRBV11-2 and TRBJ2-5; D perhaps matches TRBD1 (5 bases). The J call may be mistaken, given a closer DNA end match to TRBJ2-7. This CDR3 spans 14 amino acids. Germline loops: CDR1 SGHAT, CDR2 FQNNGV. The CDR3 here is CASSLLDSSYEQYF. The CDR3 DNA is TGTGCCAGCAGCTTACTCGACAGTTCCTACGAGCAGTACTTC.

The chain recombines TRBV10-1 with TRBJ2-7, with D unclear. Germline V gene lookup returns CDR1 WNHNN and CDR2 SYGVQD (reference sequence). The V gene lost 4 bases and the J gene lost 2 bases, with 9 bases spanning the gap. CDR3 length equals 13 residues. CDR3 bases: TGCGCCAGCAGTGCGGACCCAACCTACGAGCAGTACTTC. Its translation: CASSADPTYEQYF.

The table lists this clone with a count of one. The V and J genes are TRBV4-3 and TRBJ1-2; possible D gene TRBD1, 6 bases. Per the germline V gene, CDR1 is LGHNA and CDR2 is YSLEER. The ends were cut back, 0 bases at V and 8 bases at J, with 19 bases in the middle. This CDR3 spans 16 amino acids. The CDR3 DNA reads as TGCGCCAGCAGCCAAGAATCACGGCAGGGGTTGAGAGGCTACACCTTC. This encodes CASSQESRQGLRGYTF.

V usage is TRBV11-2 and J usage is TRBJ1-4, with D perhaps TRBD1 (6 bases). The V and J ends lost 5 bases and 4 bases respectively, with 14 bases between them. CDR1 is SGHAT and CDR2 is FQNNGV in the germline V gene. The CDR3 has 15 amino acids. In DNA, the CDR3 is TGTGCCAGCAGCCAATCCGGACAGTTTAATGAAAAACTGTTTTTT. Its translation: CASSQSGQFNEKLFF. Complete variable domain (other parts from reference TRBV11-2 and TRBJ1-4): EAGVAQSPRYKIIEKRQSVAFWCNPISGHATLYWYQQILGQGPKLLIQFQNNGVVDDSQLPKDRFSAERLKGVDSTLKIQPAKLEDSAVYLCASSQSGQFNEKLFFGSGTQLSVL.

The rearrangement joins TRBV5-1 to TRBJ2-7; 7 bases are shared with TRBD2. The CDR3 loop spans 16 amino acids. Looked up from germline, CDR1 is SGHRS and CDR2 is YFSETQ. V shed 0 bases and J 1 base; nucleotides not matched to a gene: 7. The CDR3 region is CASSLAVAGGSYEQYF. The CDR3 DNA sequence: TGCGCCAGCAGCTTGGCGGTAGCGGGCGGTTCCTACGAGCAGTACTTC.

This chain joins TRBV7-9 and TRBJ1-4, with D maybe TRBD1 (5 bases). This CDR3 spans 16 amino acids. Germline V CDR1 and CDR2: SEHNR, FQNEAQ (reference sequence). Trimming shortened V by 1 base and J by 4 bases, and 13 bases separated the two germline ends. Here the CDR3 reads CASSLEVGGNNEKLFF. For the CDR3, the DNA is TGTGCCAGCAGCTTAGAGGTCGGGGGGAATAATGAAAAACTGTTTTTT.